The 2 T cell receptor beta chains presented below share a single source sample, sequenced in a study of blood T cell repertoires in COVID-19. This table comes from immunoSEQ multiplex PCR, and its TCRdb copy is limited to in-frame clones, with some not included. The sample lists some 250,000 clones; 70% to 90% were seen once. Sequenced material: peripheral blood. These receptors came from a woman aged 25-40 years who had recovered from COVID-19.

The chain has TRBV3-1 (or the pseudogene TRBV3-2) and TRBJ2-1; no reliable D call. CDR1 and CDR2 from the germline V gene are LGHDT and YNNKEL (reference sequence). Trimming took off 0 bases at V and 10 bases at J, with 7 bases between the two ends. CDR3 size: 12 residues. Written as DNA, the CDR3 is TGTGCCAGCAGCCAAGATGTGAGGGAGCAGTTCTTC. Amino acids: CASSQDVREQFF.

The rearrangement uses TRBV5-1 and TRBJ2-1; 10 bases line up with TRBD1. CDR3 size: 14 residues. Looked up from germline, CDR1 is SGHRS and CDR2 is YFSETQ. Germline trimming cut 0 bases from V and 9 bases from J; bases unmatched to any gene: 3. CDR3: CASSLGGTGVEQFF. The DNA for the CDR3 is TGCGCCAGCAGCTTGGGTGGGACAGGGGTTGAGCAGTTCTTC. The whole variable domain, filled in from reference TRBV5-1 and TRBJ2-1, reads KAGVTQTPRYLIKTRGQQVTLSCSPISGHRSVSWYQQTPGQGLQFLFEYFSETQRNKGNFPGRFSGRQFSNSRSEMNVSTLELGDSALYLCASSLGGTGVEQFFGPGTRLTVL.